This T cell receptor beta chain was identified during a study of cytomegalovirus exposure and HLA in healthy donors. Study information: HLA-typed donors contributed around 85 million unique TCRs, which were held in an early data release. Study-level results: The Asian-associated ancestry cluster reportedly had fewer N-insertions than the roughly 670-donor mean in a later analysis. The listing of 150 or so TCR beta chains classed them as cytomegalovirus-associated.

The CDR3 loop spans 15 amino acids. J gave up 9 bases and V 5 bases, and 9 bases lay outside the gene matches. Germline V lookup: CDR1 SGHRS, CDR2 YFSETQ. Primers: 60 Vbeta forward and 13 Jbeta reverse. Repertoires were generated with immunoSEQ multiplex PCR, while TCRdb's copy carries only in-frame clones and drops some. The table records 100,000 to 150,000 clones, approximately 80% of them present only once. To note about this clone: Its antigen is unknown.

The chain recombines TRBV5-1 with TRBJ1-6; 9 nucleotides match TRBD1. This receptor was taken from a woman aged 55-69 years in good health and CMV-seronegative. The sample consisted of PBMCs. The CDR3 spells CASSGGQGDGSPLHF. CDR3 nucleotides: TGCGCCAGCAGTGGGGGACAGGGCGATGGTTCACCCCTCCACTTT.